This passage covers 14 T cell receptor beta chains from one sample sequenced in a study of blood T cell repertoires in COVID-19. Here immunoSEQ multiplex PCR was the method, and the copy in TCRdb shows in-frame clones only, minus some. The sample consists of 250,000 to 350,000 clones, 90% of them appearing once. The sequencing sample was made of PBMCs or T cells enriched from blood (not recorded which). These receptors were collected from a woman aged 18 to 35 with acute COVID-19.

This CDR3 is CASSFRDRGTSDNEQFF. CDR3 DNA: TGTGCCAGCAGTTTCAGAGACAGGGGTACTTCGGACAATGAGCAGTTCTTC. The chain has TRBV28 and TRBJ2-1; 8 bases line up with TRBD1. Per germline, CDR1 MDHEN and CDR2 SYDVKM. The CDR3 spans 17 residues. V was clipped by 3 bases and J by 5 bases; unmatched bases: 12.

The chain uses TRBV5-8 and TRBJ2-5, with unresolved D. Trimming stripped 0 bases from V and 0 bases from J, with 9 bases between. This CDR3 region has 15 residues. From germline, CDR1 is SGHTS and CDR2 YDEGEE. DNA of the CDR3: TGTGCCAGCAGCTTGGGTCAGGCACACCAAGAGACCCAGTACTTC. Its protein is CASSLGQAHQETQYF.

The chain has TRBV9 and TRBJ2-6; no firm D call. V lost 1 base and J lost 0, with 8 bases in between. Per germline, CDR1 SGDLS and CDR2 YYNGEE. The CDR3 consists of 16 residues. CDR3 in DNA: TGTGCCAGCAGCGTATCGGTCGGCTCTGGGGCCAACGTCCTGACTTTC. Its protein product is CASSVSVGSGANVLTF.

This clone was observed a few times. The chain employs TRBV3-1 (or the pseudogene TRBV3-2) and TRBJ1-1; tentative D call: TRBD1 (6 bases). There are 16 residues in the CDR3. V gave up 3 bases and J gave up 0 bases, with 14 bases separating them. The germline V gene has CDR1 LGHDT and CDR2 YNNKEL (reference sequence). In DNA, the CDR3 is TGTGCCAGCAGCCATGCCAGGGGAGTAGTGAACACTGAAGCTTTCTTT. Translation gives CASSHARGVVNTEAFF.

The chain is built from TRBV25-1 and TRBJ1-2; possibly TRBD1 for D (5 bases). The germline V and J ends were trimmed by 6 bases and 5 bases, with 7 bases remaining between them. CDR1 and CDR2 from the germline V gene are MGHDK and SYGVNS. CDR3 length equals 11 residues. In nucleotides, the CDR3 is TGTGCCAGCAGGGGACTATATGGCTACACCTTC. Its translation: CASRGLYGYTF.

V is TRBV18 and J is TRBJ2-6; a weak D match, TRBD1 (6 bases). Germline loops: CDR1 KGHSH, CDR2 LQKENI. There are 17 residues in the CDR3. Trimming left V 1 base short and J 2 bases short, with 12 bases between. The CDR3 DNA follows: TGTGCCAGCTCACCACAGGAACAGGGAGCTGGGGCCAACGTCCTGACTTTC. Protein product: CASSPQEQGAGANVLTF.

DNA of the CDR3: TGCGCCAGCAGCCGAGGGGACAGGGACTATGGCTACACCTTC. It is translated as CASSRGDRDYGYTF. The rearrangement joins TRBV5-1 to TRBJ1-2; 9 bases are a match to TRBD1. Germline V gene data show CDR1 as SGHRS and CDR2 as YFSETQ. The J segment lost 3 bases and the V segment lost 4 bases, leaving 4 bases of the junction unmatched. CDR3 length equals 14 residues.

This chain joins TRBV3-1 (or the pseudogene TRBV3-2) and TRBJ1-4, with D unclear. This CDR3 contains 12 residues. The germline V gene encodes CDR1 LGHDT and CDR2 YNNKEL (reference sequence). Trimming stripped 4 bases from V and 8 bases from J, with 8 bases between. CDR3 region: CASSLRLEKLFF. The CDR3 DNA sequence: TGTGCCAGCAGCCTCCGACTCGAAAAACTGTTTTTT.

The gene calls are TRBV7-3 and TRBJ1-1; D might be TRBD1 (6 bases). V gave up 4 bases and J gave up 1 base, with 22 bases separating them. Germline V gene data show CDR1 as SGHTA and CDR2 as FQGTGA. The CDR3 is made up of 18 amino acids. The CDR3 spells CASSSRTVLEGGNTEAFF. For the CDR3, the DNA is TGTGCCAGCAGCTCCCGGACAGTTCTGGAAGGTGGGAACACTGAAGCTTTCTTT.

Regarding this clone: The same CDR3 also results from other DNA sequences found in this sample. The chain combines TRBV18 with TRBJ1-1; TRBD1 is a possible D gene (6 bases). Germline V gene data show CDR1 as KGHSH and CDR2 as LQKENI. The CDR3 loop spans 14 amino acids. V was pared by 3 bases and J by 0 bases, with 8 bases between. The chain's CDR3 is CASSPRTVNTEAFF. DNA of the CDR3: TGTGCCAGCTCACCCAGGACAGTGAACACTGAAGCTTTCTTT.

The chain uses TRBV27 and TRBJ2-1; 7 nucleotides line up with TRBD1. Unmatched junction bases numbered 7, after V lost 3 bases and J lost 5 bases. CDR3 size: 15 residues. Per the germline V gene, CDR1 is MNHEY and CDR2 is SMNVEV (reference sequence). Here the CDR3 reads CASSFRQGSNNEQFF. Here the CDR3 DNA reads TGTGCCAGCAGTTTTAGACAGGGAAGTAACAATGAGCAGTTCTTC.

The rearrangement joins TRBV5-1 to TRBJ1-1; 7 bases agree with TRBD1. The germline V gene encodes CDR1 SGHRS and CDR2 YFSETQ. Losses at the gene ends were 2 bases for V and 4 bases for J; bases not matched to a gene: 8. This CDR3 region has 15 residues. CDR3 sequence (DNA): TGCGCCAGCAGCTTCGGATCGGCAGGGGGCACTGAAGCTTTCTTT. This encodes CASSFGSAGGTEAFF. Using reference TRBV5-1 and TRBJ1-1 for the parts outside the CDR3, the full variable domain is KAGVTQTPRYLIKTRGQQVTLSCSPISGHRSVSWYQQTPGQGLQFLFEYFSETQRNKGNFPGRFSGRQFSNSRSEMNVSTLELGDSALYLCASSFGSAGGTEAFFGQGTRLTVV.

The V call is TRBV7-9, the J call TRBJ1-1, with a possible D match to TRBD1 (5 bases). The V end was cut by 5 bases, the J end by 8 bases, with 12 bases between. This CDR3 contains 12 residues. Germline V lookup: CDR1 SEHNR, CDR2 FQNEAQ (reference sequence). This CDR3 reads CASSRQGAEAFF. The CDR3 DNA is TGTGCCAGCAGCCGCCAGGGCGCGGAAGCTTTCTTT.

This sequence joins TRBV28 and TRBJ1-2, with 8 nucleotides matching TRBD1. The CDR3 covers 13 residues. V trimming: 7 bases; J trimming: 6 bases; junction bases outside the gene matches: 7. Germline V lookup: CDR1 MDHEN, CDR2 SYDVKM. CDR3 region: CASTFRGRDGYTF. Written as DNA, the CDR3 is TGTGCCAGCACCTTCAGGGGGCGGGATGGCTACACCTTC.